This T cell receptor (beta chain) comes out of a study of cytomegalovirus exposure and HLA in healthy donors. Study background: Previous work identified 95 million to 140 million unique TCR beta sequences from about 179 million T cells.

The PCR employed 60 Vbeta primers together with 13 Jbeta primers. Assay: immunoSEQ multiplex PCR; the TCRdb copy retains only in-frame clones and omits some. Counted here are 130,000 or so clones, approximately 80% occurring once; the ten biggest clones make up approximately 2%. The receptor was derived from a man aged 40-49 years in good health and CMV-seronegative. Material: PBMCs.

CDR3 sequence reads: CASSLGAGGITGELFF. The DNA of the CDR3 is TGTGCCAGCAGCTTGGGAGCGGGGGGTATCACCGGGGAGCTGTTTTTT. This chain uses TRBV5-4 with TRBJ2-2; 9 nucleotides match TRBD2. The V gene end was trimmed by 0 bases and the J gene end by 4 bases; junction bases not matched to a gene: 4. The CDR3 spans 16 residues. Germline CDR1 reads SGHNT; CDR2 reads YYREEE (reference sequence).